This T cell receptor (beta chain) was recorded in a study of shared clonotypes between healthy human individuals. CDR1 and CDR2 from the germline V gene are SQVTM and ANQGSEA. This CDR3 has 14 amino acids. Trimming took 8 bases from V and 5 from J; bases not matched to a gene: 9. How the authors handled the data: Junction-only immunoSEQ sequences carried no quality scores, so filtering differed. Sequencing used immunoSEQ multiplex PCR; TCRdb keeps in-frame clones, though not all of them. D and trimming come from the DNA, and the V and J calls and clone size come from that table. The top ten hold 10% of the sample, which has approximately 320,000 clones, roughly 70% seen once.

This chain joins TRBV29-1 and TRBJ2-5, with 12 bases fitting TRBD2. Sample: memory CD4+ T cells sorted from blood. The subset: CD45RA-negative fraction. The clonotype was recovered from a man in his thirties or forties in good health. CDR3 region: CSFGTSGRWETQYF. The CDR3 nucleotides read TGCAGCTTTGGAACTAGCGGGAGGTGGGAGACCCAGTACTTC.